The 24 T cell receptor beta chains presented below share a single source sample, sequenced in a study of monozygotic twins with inflammatory bowel disease (dated by TCRdb to the late 2010s). Preparation of the library involved 5' RACE. Reads for this sample came from an Illumina HiSeq 2500. TCRdb reprocessed the reads and assigns one entry to each CDR3 protein sequence, leaving out DNA. The table held for this sample gives more than 350,000 distinct CDR3 sequences. 2.4% of the sample is held by the ten biggest clonotypes. Material: blood. These TCRs come from a human donor with ulcerative colitis or Crohn's disease, or a healthy co-twin of an affected twin (not recorded which).

The J gene is TRBJ2-6, the V gene TRBV5-1. CDR1 and CDR2 (germline): SGHRS, YFSETQ. The CDR3 is 17 amino acids. The CDR3 sequence is CASSSDGVSSGANVLTF.

The V and J genes are TRBV6-5 and TRBJ2-2; the D gene TCRdb calls, TRBD2, cannot be checked with no DNA. Germline-derived CDR1 and CDR2 are MNHEY and SVGAGI. The CDR3 sequence is 17 residues long. CDR3 in amino acids: CASSYSNTGAATGELFF.

V and J are TRBV5-1 and TRBJ2-3. The germline CDR1 and CDR2 sequences are SGHRS and YFSETQ. The CDR3 covers 13 residues. The CDR3 sequence is CASSVLVPDTQYF.

This chain links TRBV7-2 with TRBJ1-1; TCRdb proposes TRBD1, but this gene call is untestable without DNA. Germline CDR1 and CDR2: SGHTA and FQGNSA. The CDR3 spans 14 residues. The CDR3 region is CASSTRQGGSEAFF.

CDR3 amino acids: CASSPITGSTDTQYF. The genes are TRBV7-3 and TRBJ2-3. CDR1 is SGHTA, CDR2 FQGTGA, per germline. The CDR3 is 15 residues long. The full variable domain, its missing parts supplied by reference TRBV7-3 and TRBJ2-3, is GAGVSQTPSNKVTEKGKYVELRCDPISGHTALYWYRQSLGQGPEFLIYFQGTGAADDSGLPNDRFFAVRPEGSVSTLKIQRTERGDSAVYLCASSPITGSTDTQYFGPGTRLTVL.

The chain uses TRBV7-6 and TRBJ2-1; TCRdb's D gene call, TRBD2, goes unchecked for lack of DNA. Germline CDR1 SGHVS, CDR2 FNYEAQ. This CDR3 is 17 amino acids long. CDR3 loop: CASSSNPSGSSYNEQFF.

This rearrangement joins TRBV7-3 to TRBJ2-2; TCRdb indicates TRBD1, and absent DNA this call remains unverified. Germline CDR1 reads SGHTA; CDR2 reads FQGTGA. The CDR3 runs to 16 residues. This CDR3 is CASSLQGTENTGELFF.

This rearrangement joins TRBV5-6 to TRBJ1-1; TCRdb picks TRBD1, but there is no DNA to check that call. CDR3 size: 14 residues. Germline CDR1 and CDR2: SGHDT and YYEEEE. The CDR3 is CASSFIQGYTEAFF.

This sequence joins TRBV4-3 and TRBJ1-6. CDR1 and CDR2 (germline): LGHNA, YSLEER. The CDR3 spans 16 residues. CDR3 protein: CASSQDNAGNNSPLHF.

The chain combines TRBV19 with TRBJ2-6; TCRdb's D call, TRBD1, is unchecked because there is no DNA. From germline, CDR1 is LNHDA and CDR2 SQIVND (reference sequence). The CDR3 loop spans 14 amino acids. The CDR3 loop reads CASRTGTGANVLTF.

The rearrangement links TRBV21-1 to TRBJ2-7. TRBV21-1 is described as a pseudogene. This CDR3 region has 14 residues. CDR3 region: CASSSHRGSYEQYF.

This chain connects TRBV2 to TRBJ1-6. This CDR3 has 15 amino acids. Germline loops: CDR1 SNHLY, CDR2 FYNNEI. The CDR3 loop is CASSPSGRDNSPLHF.

This CDR3 is CASLPGTGSTEAFF. The chain is built from TRBV18 and TRBJ1-1; TCRdb calls TRBD1, which cannot be checked without DNA. The CDR3 contains 14 residues. The germline V gene encodes CDR1 KGHSH and CDR2 LQKENI.

The V gene is TRBV14, the J gene TRBJ1-3. The CDR3 has 15 residues. CDR1 and CDR2 from the germline V gene are SGHDN and FVKESK. The CDR3 protein is CASSRGYSPGNTIYF.

This chain uses TRBV30 with TRBJ1-5; TCRdb's D gene call, TRBD1, goes unchecked for lack of DNA. Germline V gene lookup returns CDR1 GTSNPN and CDR2 SVGIG (reference sequence). CDR3 length: 15 residues. This chain's CDR3 is CAWSTTGNGNQPQHF.

The V and J genes are TRBV18 and TRBJ1-3. CDR1 is KGHSH, CDR2 LQKENI, per germline. The length of the CDR3 is 15 residues. The CDR3 is CASSPPSGPGNTIYF. Full variable domain (remainder filled in from reference TRBV18 and TRBJ1-3): NAGVMQNPRHLVRRRGQEARLRCSPMKGHSHVYWYRQLPEEGLKFMVYLQKENIIDESGMPKERFSAEFPKEGPSILRIQQVVRGDSAAYFCASSPPSGPGNTIYFGEGSWLTVV.

This sequence joins TRBV29-1 and TRBJ1-5; there is no DNA to check the TCRdb D call of TRBD1. This CDR3 is built from 13 residues. In germline, CDR1 is SQVTM, CDR2 ANQGSEA. The CDR3 loop reads CSVRQGTNQPQHF. The whole variable domain, filled in from reference TRBV29-1 and TRBJ1-5, reads SAVISQKPSRDICQRGTSLTIQCQVDSQVTMMFWYRQQPGQSLTLIATANQGSEATYESGFVIDKFPISRPNLTFSTLTVSNMSPEDSSIYLCSVRQGTNQPQHFGDGTRLSIL.

This sequence joins TRBV7-9 and TRBJ2-3; no DNA is available, so the TRBD2 call from TCRdb remains unchecked. This CDR3 has 16 amino acids. CDR1 is SEHNR, CDR2 FQNEAQ, per germline (reference sequence). Here the CDR3 reads CASSLVGPHIADTQYF.

The chain joins TRBV29-1 to TRBJ1-2; TCRdb picks TRBD1, but there is no DNA to check that call. The CDR3 covers 11 residues. The germline V gene encodes CDR1 SQVTM and CDR2 ANQGSEA. The CDR3 loop is CSVVSGNGYTF. Combining the CDR3 with reference TRBV29-1 and TRBJ1-2 gives the whole variable domain SAVISQKPSRDICQRGTSLTIQCQVDSQVTMMFWYRQQPGQSLTLIATANQGSEATYESGFVIDKFPISRPNLTFSTLTVSNMSPEDSSIYLCSVVSGNGYTFGSGTRLTVV.

V is TRBV7-7 and J is TRBJ2-3; TCRdb indicates TRBD1, and absent DNA this call remains unverified. In germline, CDR1 is SSHAT, CDR2 FNYEAQ (reference sequence). The CDR3 runs 12 residues. The CDR3 reads CATGQRSDTQYF.

The CDR3 loop is CASSPYPGTGANRGNQPQHF. The chain joins TRBV11-1 to TRBJ1-5; TCRdb outputs TRBD1, but without DNA this stays unchecked. CDR3 size: 20 residues. CDR1 is SGHAT and CDR2 is FQDESV in the germline V gene (reference sequence).

The chain links TRBV12-3 or TRBV12-4 to TRBJ1-2. The CDR3 is 13 amino acids. The CDR3 sequence: CASRAGHIYGYTF.

The genes are TRBV7-2 and TRBJ1-1. The CDR3 consists of 14 residues. Germline V CDR1 and CDR2: SGHTA, FQGNSA. This CDR3 is CASSSQDGKTEAFF.

The chain uses TRBV6-2 or TRBV6-3 and TRBJ2-7. This CDR3 is built from 13 residues. Per germline, CDR1 MNHEY and CDR2 SVGEGT. Here the CDR3 reads CASSLLPFYEQYF.